This note documents a single TCR beta chain sequence. Its antigen remains undetermined. Nothing much larger sits one base from this clone, and base qualities are not available. The immunoSEQ Assay, a bias-controlled multiplex PCR, was used to amplify TCRbeta CDR3 regions from genomic DNA. The paper's processing steps were these. The number of nucleated cells in each sample was estimated by amplification of reference gene primers within the assay. Sequence reads were collapsed and filtered to measure the absolute abundance of every unique TCRbeta CDR3 rearrangement. For each sample, productive Simpson clonality was calculated as the square root of Simpson's diversity index across productive rearrangements. As stored in TCRdb, this immuneACCESS dataset retains in-frame rearrangements with V and J assigned. A fraction of the clones does not appear; measured against another copy, unresolved V genes explain less than half of the discrepancy, and the remainder lacks a known reason. Clone size and V and J calls were adopted from that table, with D and trimming inferred from the DNA. The sample includes roughly 300,000 clones, with roughly 90% observed a single time. The ten largest clones add up to roughly 6.7% of the sample.

The record originates from a study of blood T cell repertoires in COVID-19 (dated by TCRdb to 2020 to 2022). Some background on the complete study: Collaborator samples came from the United States, Italy and Spain and covered acute and convalescent phases of COVID-19. The material from the prospective study consisted of cDNA or gDNA derived from T cells, B-cell-depleted T cells, or PBMCs. Subjects who had been exposed to COVID-19, were actively infected with it, or had recovered from it provided the deeply sampled blood TCRbeta repertoires that made up the dataset. A freely available public database, intended as a resource for researchers studying the immune response to SARS-CoV-2, is where the repertoires were released. The samples were drawn from two sources: the first 160 participants of the ongoing ImmuneRACE study, and fewer than 1,500 subjects contributed by 6 global collaborators. Nearly every sample came with metadata listing a de-identified subject ID, COVID-19 status, age in years and sex. Where available, HLA class I and class II types were taken from metadata supplied by the sample provider and were not determined by assay-based typing.

What the work shows at the level of the full study, not this receptor alone: The amount of clinical and demographic metadata varied by source and participant and was provided uncurated.

Samples from volunteer blood donors who had recovered from COVID-19 were contributed by a second Seattle source. The collaborating institutions used their own protocols to collect whole blood in K2EDTA tubes. For TCRbeta analysis, collaborators shipped samples as frozen whole blood, isolated PBMCs, or DNA extracted from either of those sample types. This clonotype was sampled from a man younger than 35 who had recovered from COVID-19. The sequenced sample consisted of peripheral blood.

The DNA reads TGTGCCAGTAGCCCACCGGGGACAGGGCCCGGCTACACCTTC. This codes for CASSPPGTGPGYTF. The chain joins TRBV19 to TRBJ1-2; 9 of the junction bases match TRBD1. V is pruned by 6 bases and J by 8 bases, leaving 10 bases of the junction without a gene match. CDR1 and CDR2 (LNHDA, SQIVND) derive from the germline V gene (reference sequence). The CDR3 holds 14 amino acids from the cysteine to the phenylalanine. Only the CDR3 DNA stays, 42 bases, in frame from base 1.